The sequence of this TCR delta chain was determined in a study of DNA immune sequencing with unique molecular identifiers. Germline values: CDR1 GEAIGNYY, CDR2 EKD. This CDR3 has 15 amino acids. All 8 TRDV and 4 TRDJ genes were targeted in 32-plex amplification of genomic DNA. The library had 12-nucleotide UMIs introduced over roughly 3 barcoding cycles, then a second adapter PCR. TCRdb redid the clone calls on the multiplex PCR reads with CATT. Of around 410 delta-chain clones listed, roughly 8% are singletons. This clone has only a few counts. The protein recorded in TCRdb matches a much larger clone and deviates from this DNA's translation at residue 11, suggesting a read error; the protein here is obtained by translating the DNA.

Sequenced: gamma-delta T cells enriched from blood buffy coat, or unenriched PBMCs (not recorded which). The chain employs TRDV2 and TRDJ1; 7 positions agree with TRDD3. This receptor was identified in a human donor in good health. CDR3 region: CACDLLGTDTVKLIF. CDR3 sequence (DNA): TGTGCCTGTGACCTACTGGGGACAGACACCGTTAAACTCATCTTT.